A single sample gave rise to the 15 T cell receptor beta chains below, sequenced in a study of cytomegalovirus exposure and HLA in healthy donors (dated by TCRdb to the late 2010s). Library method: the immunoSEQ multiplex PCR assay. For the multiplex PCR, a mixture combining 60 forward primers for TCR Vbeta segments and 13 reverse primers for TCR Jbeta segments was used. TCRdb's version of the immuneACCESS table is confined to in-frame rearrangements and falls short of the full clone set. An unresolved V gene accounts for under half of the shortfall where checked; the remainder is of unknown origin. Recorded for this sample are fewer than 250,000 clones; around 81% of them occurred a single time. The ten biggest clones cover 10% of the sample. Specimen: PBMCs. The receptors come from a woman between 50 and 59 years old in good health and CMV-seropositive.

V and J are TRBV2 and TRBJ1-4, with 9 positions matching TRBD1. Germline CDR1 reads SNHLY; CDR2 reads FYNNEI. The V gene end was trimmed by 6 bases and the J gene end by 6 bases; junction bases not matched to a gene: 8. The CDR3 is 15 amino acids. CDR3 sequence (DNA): TGTGCCAGCAGGGAACAGGGGGCGCAGGATGAAAAACTGTTTTTT. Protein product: CASREQGAQDEKLFF.

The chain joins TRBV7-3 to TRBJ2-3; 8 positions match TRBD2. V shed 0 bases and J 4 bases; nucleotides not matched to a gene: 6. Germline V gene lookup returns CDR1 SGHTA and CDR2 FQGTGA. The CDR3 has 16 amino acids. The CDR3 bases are TGTGCCAGCAGCTTAACCGCGGGGGGCCCCCCAGATACGCAGTATTTT. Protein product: CASSLTAGGPPDTQYF.

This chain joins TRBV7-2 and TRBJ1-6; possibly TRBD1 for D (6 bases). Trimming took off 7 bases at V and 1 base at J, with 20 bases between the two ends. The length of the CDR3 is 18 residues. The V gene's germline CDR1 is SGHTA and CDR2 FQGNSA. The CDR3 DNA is TGTGCCAGCACCGTTAGGGGCGGGGGGGCTTCCTATAATTCACCCCTCCACTTT. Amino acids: CASTVRGGGASYNSPLHF.

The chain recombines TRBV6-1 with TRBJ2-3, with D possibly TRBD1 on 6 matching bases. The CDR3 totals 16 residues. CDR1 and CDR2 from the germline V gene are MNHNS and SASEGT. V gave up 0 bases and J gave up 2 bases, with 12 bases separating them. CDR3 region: CASSEALGGFTDTQYF. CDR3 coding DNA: TGTGCCAGCAGTGAAGCGCTAGGGGGATTCACAGATACGCAGTATTTT.

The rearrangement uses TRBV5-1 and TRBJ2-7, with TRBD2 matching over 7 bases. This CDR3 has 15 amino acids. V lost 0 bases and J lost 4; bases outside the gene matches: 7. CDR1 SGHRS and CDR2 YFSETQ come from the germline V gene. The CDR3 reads CASSLEAGVGYEQYF. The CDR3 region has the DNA TGCGCCAGCAGCTTGGAGGCGGGGGTCGGTTACGAGCAGTACTTC.

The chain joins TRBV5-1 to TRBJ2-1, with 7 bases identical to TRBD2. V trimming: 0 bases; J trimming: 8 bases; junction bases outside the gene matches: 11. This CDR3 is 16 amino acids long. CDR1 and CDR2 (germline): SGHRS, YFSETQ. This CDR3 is CASSLVSGAGTDEQFF. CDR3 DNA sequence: TGCGCCAGCAGCTTGGTGAGCGGGGCCGGAACAGATGAGCAGTTCTTC. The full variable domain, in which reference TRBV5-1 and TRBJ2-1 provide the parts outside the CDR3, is KAGVTQTPRYLIKTRGQQVTLSCSPISGHRSVSWYQQTPGQGLQFLFEYFSETQRNKGNFPGRFSGRQFSNSRSEMNVSTLELGDSALYLCASSLVSGAGTDEQFFGPGTRLTVL.

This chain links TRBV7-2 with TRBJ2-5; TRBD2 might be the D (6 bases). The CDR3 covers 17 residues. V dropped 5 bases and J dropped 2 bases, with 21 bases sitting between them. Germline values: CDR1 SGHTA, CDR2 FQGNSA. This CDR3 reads CASSLISYGGEQETQYF. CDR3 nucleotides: TGTGCCAGCAGCCTGATTTCGTACGGGGGAGAGCAAGAGACCCAGTACTTC.

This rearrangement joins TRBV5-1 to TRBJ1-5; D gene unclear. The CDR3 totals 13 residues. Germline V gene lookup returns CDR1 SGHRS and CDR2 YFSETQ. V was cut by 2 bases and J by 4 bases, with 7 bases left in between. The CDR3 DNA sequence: TGCGCCAGCAGCTTCGACATTAATCAGCCCCAGCATTTT. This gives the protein CASSFDINQPQHF.

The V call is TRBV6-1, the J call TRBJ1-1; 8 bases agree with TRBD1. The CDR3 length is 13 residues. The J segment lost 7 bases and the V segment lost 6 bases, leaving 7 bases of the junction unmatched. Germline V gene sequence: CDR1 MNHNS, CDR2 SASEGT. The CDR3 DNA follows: TGTGCCAGCAGGACTACAGGGGGGCTTGAAGCTTTCTTT. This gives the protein CASRTTGGLEAFF.

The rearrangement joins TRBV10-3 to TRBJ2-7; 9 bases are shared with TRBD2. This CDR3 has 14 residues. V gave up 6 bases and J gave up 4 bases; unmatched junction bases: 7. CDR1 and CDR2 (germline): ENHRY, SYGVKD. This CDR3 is CAISPGTSSYEQYF. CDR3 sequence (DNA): TGTGCCATCAGCCCCGGGACTAGCTCTTACGAGCAGTACTTC.

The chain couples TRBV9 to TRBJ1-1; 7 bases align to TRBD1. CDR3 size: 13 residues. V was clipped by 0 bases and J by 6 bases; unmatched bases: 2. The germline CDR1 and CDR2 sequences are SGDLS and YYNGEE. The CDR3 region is CASSVVGGAEAFF. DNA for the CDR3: TGTGCCAGCAGCGTAGTAGGGGGCGCTGAAGCTTTCTTT.

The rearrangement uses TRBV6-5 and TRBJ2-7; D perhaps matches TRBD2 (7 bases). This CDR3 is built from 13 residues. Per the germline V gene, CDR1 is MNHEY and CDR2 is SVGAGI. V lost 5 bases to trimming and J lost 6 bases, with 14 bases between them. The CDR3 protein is CASSRRGGGEQYF. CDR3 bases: TGTGCCAGCAGTCGACGAGGGGGGGGCGAGCAGTACTTC.

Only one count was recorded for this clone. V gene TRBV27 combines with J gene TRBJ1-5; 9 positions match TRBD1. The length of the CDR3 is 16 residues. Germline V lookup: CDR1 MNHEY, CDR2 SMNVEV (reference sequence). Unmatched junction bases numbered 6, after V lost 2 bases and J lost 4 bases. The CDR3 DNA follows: TGTGCCAGCAGTTTACTAGGACAGGGGTTTAATCAGCCCCAGCATTTT. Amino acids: CASSLLGQGFNQPQHF.

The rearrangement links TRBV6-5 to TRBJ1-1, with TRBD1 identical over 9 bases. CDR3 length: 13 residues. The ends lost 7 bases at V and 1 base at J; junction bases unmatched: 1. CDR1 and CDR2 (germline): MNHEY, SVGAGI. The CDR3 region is CASKGQGNTEAFF. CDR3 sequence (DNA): TGTGCCAGCAAGGGACAGGGGAACACTGAAGCTTTCTTT.

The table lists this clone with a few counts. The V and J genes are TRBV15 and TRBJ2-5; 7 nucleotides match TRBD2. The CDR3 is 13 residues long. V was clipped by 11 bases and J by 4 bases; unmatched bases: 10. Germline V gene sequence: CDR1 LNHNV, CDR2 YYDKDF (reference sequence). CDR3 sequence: CASASGGRETQYF. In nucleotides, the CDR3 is TGTGCCTCAGCCTCCGGGGGGAGAGAGACCCAGTACTTC.